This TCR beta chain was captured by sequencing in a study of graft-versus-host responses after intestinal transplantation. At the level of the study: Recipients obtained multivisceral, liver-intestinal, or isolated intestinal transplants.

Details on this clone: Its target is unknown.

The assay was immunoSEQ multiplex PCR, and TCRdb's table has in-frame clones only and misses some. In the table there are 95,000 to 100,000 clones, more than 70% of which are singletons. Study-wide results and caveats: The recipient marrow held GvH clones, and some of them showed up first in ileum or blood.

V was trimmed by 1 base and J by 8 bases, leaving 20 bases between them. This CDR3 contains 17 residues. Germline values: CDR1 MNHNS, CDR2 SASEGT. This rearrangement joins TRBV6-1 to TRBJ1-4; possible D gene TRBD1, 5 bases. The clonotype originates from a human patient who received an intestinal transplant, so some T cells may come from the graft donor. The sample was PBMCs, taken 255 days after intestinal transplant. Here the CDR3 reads CASSEVSTRGIREKLFF. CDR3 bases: TGTGCCAGCAGTGAAGTATCGACTCGGGGGATACGGGAAAAACTGTTTTTT.